The 16 T cell receptor beta chains given below trace back to one sample, sequenced in a study of cytomegalovirus exposure and HLA in healthy donors. Libraries were prepared by immunoSEQ multiplex PCR; TCRdb keeps only in-frame clonotypes and omits some of them. Found here are under 400,000 clones, roughly 86% of them singletons; the top ten hold roughly 0.88%. What was sequenced was PBMCs. The receptors were gathered from a young man in good health and CMV-seronegative.

This clone was observed a single time. This chain's CDR3 is CASSDGQVVPYNEQFF. CDR3 DNA sequence: TGCGCCAGCAGTGACGGACAGGTAGTACCCTACAATGAGCAGTTCTTC. The chain is built from TRBV10-1 and TRBJ2-1; 7 bases align to TRBD1. The CDR3 contains 16 residues. CDR1 and CDR2 from the germline V gene are WNHNN and SYGVQD (reference sequence). The junction had 7 bases not matched to a gene; V was cut back by 3 bases and J by 2 bases.

The chain recombines TRBV18 with TRBJ2-3; 10 bases line up with TRBD2. The length of the CDR3 is 16 residues. V shed 1 base, J shed 2 bases, and the junction held 3 bases outside the gene matches. CDR1 KGHSH and CDR2 LQKENI come from the germline V gene. The CDR3 loop is CASSPQLAGATDTQYF. CDR3 DNA: TGTGCCAGCTCACCACAGCTAGCGGGGGCCACAGATACGCAGTATTTT.

The V and J genes are TRBV27 and TRBJ2-1, with 9 bases identical to TRBD1. The V gene end was trimmed by 5 bases and the J gene end by 6 bases; junction bases not matched to a gene: 11. The germline V gene has CDR1 MNHEY and CDR2 SMNVEV (reference sequence). This CDR3 has 16 residues. CDR3 coding DNA: TGTGCCAGCAGTCACTTCACAGGGGGCTTGGGCAATGAGCAGTTCTTC. It yields the protein CASSHFTGGLGNEQFF.

The J gene is TRBJ1-1, the V gene TRBV5-1, with D perhaps TRBD1 (6 bases). Trimming pared 8 bases from V and 0 bases from J, leaving 17 bases between. Per germline, CDR1 SGHRS and CDR2 YFSETQ. This CDR3 region has 15 residues. CDR3 sequence (DNA): TGCGCCAGTTCGCCCCAGGGGATGGTGAACACTGAAGCTTTCTTT. This encodes CASSPQGMVNTEAFF.

The chain employs TRBV5-4 and TRBJ1-4; 7 bases align to TRBD1. CDR1 and CDR2 (germline): SGHNT, YYREEE (reference sequence). J was trimmed by 3 bases and V by 5 bases; bases with no gene match: 1. CDR3 length: 13 amino acids. The CDR3 region has the DNA TGTGCCAGCAGACAGGGGTCTAATGAAAAACTGTTTTTT. This translates into CASRQGSNEKLFF.

The chain has TRBV18 and TRBJ1-6; 9 bases fit TRBD1. Germline CDR1 KGHSH, CDR2 LQKENI. The J segment lost 8 bases and the V segment lost 2 bases, leaving 7 bases of the junction unmatched. There are 16 residues in the CDR3. CDR3 nucleotides: TGTGCCAGCTCACCAGTCGACAGGGGGAGCGATTCACCCCTCCACTTT. This gives the protein CASSPVDRGSDSPLHF.

The chain recombines TRBV10-1 with TRBJ1-6; tentatively, D is TRBD1 (5 bases). This CDR3 has 14 residues. CDR1 and CDR2 from the germline V gene are WNHNN and SYGVQD (reference sequence). V was clipped by 3 bases and J by 7 bases, with 10 bases between them. The CDR3 here is CASSDSGVNSPLHF. DNA of the CDR3: TGCGCCAGCAGTGATTCGGGGGTAAATTCACCCCTCCACTTT.

The chain employs TRBV19 and TRBJ2-7; D may be TRBD1 (5 bases). This CDR3 has 15 amino acids. Germline CDR1 LNHDA, CDR2 SQIVND (reference sequence). Between the trimmed V and J ends, which lost 2 bases and 0 bases, there was a span of 11 bases. The CDR3 loop reads CASSIRQGSSYEQYF. The CDR3 bases are TGTGCCAGTAGTATAAGGCAGGGAAGCTCCTACGAGCAGTACTTC. Using reference TRBV19 and TRBJ2-7 for the parts outside the CDR3, the full variable domain is DGGITQSPKYLFRKEGQNVTLSCEQNLNHDAMYWYRQDPGQGLRLIYYSQIVNDFQKGDIAEGYSVSREKKESFPLTVTSAQKNPTAFYLCASSIRQGSSYEQYFGPGTRLTVT.

This clone was picked up one time. CDR3 bases: TGTGCCAGCAGTTACACAGGGGTGGGCCGAGGTGAAAAACTGTTTTTT. It is translated as CASSYTGVGRGEKLFF. V is TRBV6-5 and J is TRBJ1-4; 7 nucleotides line up with TRBD1. The CDR3 has 16 amino acids. Germline V CDR1 and CDR2: MNHEY, SVGAGI. V gave up 2 bases and J gave up 7 bases; unmatched junction bases: 10.

The chain uses TRBV5-4 and TRBJ1-2; D gene uncertain. V lost 0 bases and J 5 bases, leaving 5 bases between the germline ends. Germline V CDR1 and CDR2: SGHNT, YYREEE (reference sequence). The CDR3 runs to 12 residues. CDR3 nucleotides: TGTGCCAGCAGCTTGGTCGGTTATGGCTACACCTTC. It codes for CASSLVGYGYTF.

This chain joins TRBV5-4 and TRBJ1-2; unclear D gene. Germline CDR1 is SGHNT and CDR2 is YYREEE (reference sequence). The V end lost 3 bases, the J end lost 4 bases, and 10 bases lay between the germline ends. CDR3 length: 13 residues. The CDR3 nucleotides are TGTGCCAGCAGCTCGCAGGCTCTCTATGGCTACACCTTC. This encodes CASSSQALYGYTF.

The chain employs TRBV11-3 and TRBJ2-5; 7 bases line up with TRBD1. This CDR3 has 15 residues. The ends lost 5 bases at V and 5 bases at J; junction bases unmatched: 11. CDR1 and CDR2 from the germline V gene are SGHNT and YENEEA. Here the CDR3 reads CASSPTTGISETQYF. The CDR3 region has the DNA TGTGCCAGCAGCCCCACGACAGGGATATCGGAGACCCAGTACTTC.

This clone was picked up a small number of times. The CDR3 nucleotides read TGCGCCAGCTCAGCAGGGACCTACGAGCAGTACTTC. Translated, it gives CASSAGTYEQYF. V and J are TRBV23-1 and TRBJ2-7; TRBD1 might be the D (5 bases). TRBV23-1 is marked as an open reading frame, function uncertain. Trimming removed 8 bases at V and 2 bases at J, with 10 bases between. The CDR3 totals 12 residues.

The chain recombines TRBV11-2 with TRBJ2-1; 12 bases line up with TRBD2. CDR1 SGHAT and CDR2 FQNNGV come from the germline V gene. This CDR3 is built from 16 residues. V gave up 3 bases and J gave up 6 bases; unmatched junction bases: 6. Written as DNA, the CDR3 is TGTGCCAGCAGCTTTACCTGGACTAGCGGGGTCAATGAGCAGTTCTTC. Translated, it gives CASSFTWTSGVNEQFF.

This chain joins TRBV4-1 and TRBJ1-1; weak D call: TRBD1 (6 bases). CDR1 and CDR2 from the germline V gene are MGHRA and YSYEKL. Trimming shortened V by 2 bases and J by 0 bases, and 7 bases separated the two germline ends. The CDR3 spans 14 residues. The CDR3 reads CASSQRQVNTEAFF. CDR3 coding DNA: TGCGCCAGCAGCCAAAGACAGGTGAACACTGAAGCTTTCTTT.

CDR3 DNA sequence: TGTGCCAGCGAGGACAGAGGGGTAAATCAGCCCCAGCATTTT. It specifies CASEDRGVNQPQHF. The chain combines TRBV6-1 with TRBJ1-5; TRBD1 is a possible D gene (6 bases). There are 14 residues in the CDR3. Germline CDR1 MNHNS, CDR2 SASEGT. The V end was cut by 8 bases, the J end by 4 bases, with 15 bases between.